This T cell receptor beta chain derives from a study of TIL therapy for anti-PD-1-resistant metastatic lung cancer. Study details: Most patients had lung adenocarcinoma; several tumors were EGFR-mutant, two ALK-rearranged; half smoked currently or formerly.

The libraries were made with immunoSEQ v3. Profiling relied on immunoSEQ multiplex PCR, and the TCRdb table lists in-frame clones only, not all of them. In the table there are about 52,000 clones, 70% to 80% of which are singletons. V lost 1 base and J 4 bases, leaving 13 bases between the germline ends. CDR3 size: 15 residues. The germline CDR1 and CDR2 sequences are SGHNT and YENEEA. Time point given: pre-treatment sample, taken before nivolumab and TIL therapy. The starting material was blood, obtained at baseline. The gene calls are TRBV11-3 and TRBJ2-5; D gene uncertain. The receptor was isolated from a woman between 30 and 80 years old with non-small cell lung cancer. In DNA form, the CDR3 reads TGTGCCAGCAGCTTAGGGACGTCGGTCCTAGAGACCCAGTACTTC. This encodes CASSLGTSVLETQYF.